Following are 2 T cell receptor beta chains from one sample sequenced in a study of shared clonotypes between healthy human individuals (dated by TCRdb to 2019 to 2021). The method behind the library was the immunoSEQ multiplex PCR assay. TCRdb mirrors the immuneACCESS table, restricted to in-frame sequences. Some clones are absent from its copies; in checked studies, under half trace to an unresolved V gene, and the reason for the others is unknown. The sample table shows 950,000 to 1,300,000 clones, and about 76% are seen once. Together, the top ten hold about 1.5% of the sample. Material: memory CD4+ T cells sorted from blood. What this sample's cell subset or site label stands for: CD45RA-negative fraction. These TCRs come from a man aged 18 to 30 in good health.

The chain recombines TRBV11-2 with TRBJ1-3; 8 positions match TRBD1. V lost 5 bases to trimming and J lost 4 bases; unmatched junction nucleotides: 4. CDR1 is SGHAT and CDR2 is FQNNGV in the germline V gene. This CDR3 has 14 residues. The CDR3 spells CASSRGQGGNTIYF. Here the CDR3 DNA reads TGTGCCAGCAGCAGAGGACAGGGCGGAAACACCATATATTTT.

V is TRBV30 and J is TRBJ1-6; D is possibly TRBD1 (5 bases). There are 13 residues in the CDR3. V gave up 2 bases and J gave up 5 bases, with 7 bases separating them. CDR1 and CDR2 from the germline V gene are GTSNPN and SVGIG (reference sequence). CDR3 sequence reads: CAWSLGDNSPLHF. The CDR3 nucleotides read TGTGCCTGGAGTCTGGGGGATAATTCACCCCTCCACTTT. The complete variable domain, with remaining parts taken from reference TRBV30 and TRBJ1-6, reads SQTIHQWPATLVQPVGSPLSLECTVEGTSNPNLYWYRQAAGRGLQLLFYSVGIGQISSEVPQNLSASRPQDRQFILSSKKLLLSDSGFYLCAWSLGDNSPLHFGNGTRLTVT.